These 26 T cell receptor beta chains came from one sample sequenced in a study of T cells in Graves' hyperthyroidism and ophthalmopathy. The source material, RNA transcripts, was used to amplify TCR beta CDR3 regions. The TCR CDR3 was amplified in a first-round RT-PCR using the HTBI primer set. TCRdb processed the multiplex PCR reads anew with MiXCR; each CDR3 protein has one entry. The top ten hold approximately 30% of the sample, which has hundreds of thousands of distinct CDR3 sequences, about 25% seen once. The sample comprised blood. The receptors come from a man aged 40-49 years with Graves' hyperthyroidism that later progressed to Graves' ophthalmopathy.

As DNA, the CDR3 is TGTGCCACCAGCAGAGAACAGGGGGGGACCGGGGAGCTGTTTTTT. Amino acids: CATSREQGGTGELFF. The chain is built from TRBV15 and TRBJ2-2, with D possibly TRBD1 on 8 matching bases. Per the germline V gene, CDR1 is LNHNV and CDR2 is YYDKDF (reference sequence). V lost 0 bases, J lost 5 bases, and 10 bases lay in between. There are 15 residues in the CDR3.

The chain has TRBV6-2 or TRBV6-3 and TRBJ2-5; 7 bases are shared with TRBD2. Germline lookup yields CDR1 MNHEY and CDR2 SVGEGT. This CDR3 comprises 17 residues. V gave up 8 bases and J gave up 1 base; unmatched junction bases: 16. The CDR3 region has the DNA TGTGCCAGCTCACCACTCTCGGGCGGGGGAAGCCAAGAGACCCAGTACTTC. This sequence encodes CASSPLSGGGSQETQYF.

V and J are TRBV6-2 or TRBV6-3 and TRBJ2-7; TRBD2 matches at 10 bases. This CDR3 has 14 amino acids. From germline, CDR1 is MNHEY and CDR2 SVGEGT. V shed 4 bases, J shed 6 bases, and the junction held 6 bases outside the gene matches. The CDR3 DNA reads TGTGCCAGCAGTTGGAGCGGGAGGGCCTTCGAGCAGTACTTC. Protein product: CASSWSGRAFEQYF.

The V gene is TRBV11-2, the J gene TRBJ2-6; D remains ambiguous. CDR3 length equals 16 residues. Trimming shortened V by 7 bases and J by 4 bases, and 17 bases separated the two germline ends. CDR1 is SGHAT, CDR2 FQNNGV, per germline. The CDR3 reads CASIWHVAFGANVLTF. CDR3 DNA: TGTGCCAGCATCTGGCACGTAGCCTTCGGGGCCAACGTCCTGACTTTC. Complete variable domain (other parts from reference TRBV11-2 and TRBJ2-6): EAGVAQSPRYKIIEKRQSVAFWCNPISGHATLYWYQQILGQGPKLLIQFQNNGVVDDSQLPKDRFSAERLKGVDSTLKIQPAKLEDSAVYLCASIWHVAFGANVLTFGAGSRLTVL.

The chain carries TRBV5-1 and TRBJ2-5, with D perhaps being TRBD1 or TRBD2 (5 bases each). From germline, CDR1 is SGHRS and CDR2 YFSETQ. The CDR3 is made up of 13 amino acids. Trimming cost V 6 bases and J 5 bases, with 14 bases left between them. The CDR3 DNA reads TGCGCCAGCACCGGGGACCCCGGGGAGACCCAGTACTTC. Its protein product is CASTGDPGETQYF.

This clonotype was seen many times. The chain is built from TRBV3-1 and TRBJ1-3; D is unclear. This CDR3 has 14 residues. In germline, CDR1 is LGHDT, CDR2 YNNKEL (reference sequence). Deletions cut 0 bases from V and 5 bases from J, with 8 bases between. The CDR3 here is CASSQDDLRNTIYF. CDR3 DNA sequence: TGTGCCAGCAGCCAAGACGACCTAAGAAACACCATATATTTT.

This clonotype was recorded many times. The chain recombines TRBV13 with TRBJ2-2; TRBD2 agrees at 11 bases. The germline gives CDR1 PRHDT, CDR2 FYEKMQ (reference sequence). J lost 1 base, V lost 0 bases, and 1 base had no gene match. The CDR3 extends over 17 amino acids. The CDR3 spells CASSLGGTSGNTGELFF. The CDR3, as DNA: TGTGCCAGCAGCTTAGGGGGGACTAGCGGGAACACCGGGGAGCTGTTTTTT.

Many counts were recorded for this clonotype. The J gene is TRBJ1-5, the V gene TRBV12-3 or TRBV12-4, with 9 bases aligning to TRBD1. The ends lost 6 bases at V and 7 bases at J; junction bases unmatched: 16. The CDR3 runs to 17 residues. The CDR3 DNA is TGTGCCAGCAGCCCTACATTAGGGACAGGGAATTGGCAGCCCCAGCATTTT. Amino acid sequence: CASSPTLGTGNWQPQHF.

This clonotype occurred many times. This chain links TRBV5-1 with TRBJ2-7; no firm D call. V lost 3 bases to trimming and J lost 4 bases, with 11 bases between them. Germline V gene sequence: CDR1 SGHRS, CDR2 YFSETQ. This CDR3 region has 13 residues. This CDR3 is CASSSRESYEQYF. The CDR3 bases are TGCGCCAGCAGCTCCCGCGAAAGTTACGAGCAGTACTTC.

Many counts were recorded for this clonotype. V and J are TRBV20-1 and TRBJ2-7; no definite D call. There are 15 residues in the CDR3. Germline loops: CDR1 DFQATT, CDR2 SNEGSKA (reference sequence). V was cut by 0 bases and J by 0 bases, with 12 bases left in between. The CDR3 coding sequence is TGCAGTGCTAGAGAAATGGCAGGCTACTCCTACGAGCAGTACTTC. This translates into CSAREMAGYSYEQYF.

This clonotype was seen at least ten times. The chain combines TRBV12-3 or TRBV12-4 with TRBJ2-5; no clear D gene. This CDR3 contains 12 residues. The ends were cut back, 1 base at V and 10 bases at J, with 10 bases in the middle. The CDR3 DNA sequence: TGTGCCAGCAGTTTAGGGGGATTGGGCCAGTACTTC. Amino acids: CASSLGGLGQYF.

There are many counts of this clonotype. This rearrangement joins TRBV29-1 to TRBJ2-7, with D uncertain. Germline V CDR1 and CDR2: SQVTM, ANQGSEA. Deletions cut 1 base from V and 6 bases from J, with 13 bases between. The CDR3 length is 13 residues. The CDR3 coding sequence is TGCAGCGTTGAAGGGACGGAGTTCTTCGAGCAGTACTTC. It codes for CSVEGTEFFEQYF.

This clonotype showed up many times. V and J are TRBV24-1 and TRBJ2-2, with D uncertain. CDR3 length: 13 amino acids. V was trimmed by 9 bases and J by 1 base, leaving 8 bases between them. Looked up from germline, CDR1 is KGHDR and CDR2 is SFDVKD. CDR3 in DNA: TGTGCCACCGAGAGGAAGAACACCGGGGAGCTGTTTTTT. Protein: CATERKNTGELFF.

This clonotype was counted ten times or more. This chain joins TRBV2 and TRBJ2-7, with 10 bases lining up with TRBD2. J gave up 2 bases and V 8 bases, and 6 bases lay outside the gene matches. The CDR3 consists of 14 residues. Germline lookup yields CDR1 SNHLY and CDR2 FYNNEI. The CDR3 loop is CASLAGGPTYEQYF. In nucleotides, the CDR3 is TGTGCCAGCTTAGCGGGAGGCCCAACCTACGAGCAGTACTTC.

This clonotype was counted at least ten times. The chain has TRBV24-1 and TRBJ2-2, with D perhaps given as TRBD1 or TRBD2 (5 bases each). CDR3 length: 14 amino acids. Germline lookup yields CDR1 KGHDR and CDR2 SFDVKD. V was trimmed by 4 bases and J by 4 bases, leaving 9 bases between them. The CDR3 protein is CATSDGDGTGELFF. The CDR3 DNA is TGTGCCACCAGTGACGGGGACGGCACCGGGGAGCTGTTTTTT.

The V call is TRBV29-1, the J call TRBJ1-2; 8 bases fit TRBD1. Looked up from germline, CDR1 is SQVTM and CDR2 is ANQGSEA. CDR3 length: 13 amino acids. V lost 6 bases and J lost 6; bases outside the gene matches: 9. The CDR3 coding sequence is TGCAGCGTAGACCCAGGGGGCGGTGATGGCTACACCTTC. Protein sequence: CSVDPGGGDGYTF.

This clonotype was counted many times. A read error may produce the germline difference seen at one junction end. The CDR3 nucleotides are TGTGCTAGCAGCTTAGTGGCGGCTAGCGGGAGTTCGGTGGAGACCCAGTACTTC. This codes for CASSLVAASGSSVETQYF. J is TRBJ2-5 and V is TRBV7-7, with 10 bases lining up with TRBD2. CDR1 SSHAT and CDR2 FNYEAQ come from the germline V gene (reference sequence). The CDR3 has 18 amino acids.

Ten or more counts support this clonotype. The chain is built from TRBV6-1 and TRBJ1-5; perhaps TRBD1 as D (5 bases). V shed 2 bases and J shed 3 bases, with 14 bases lying between them. This CDR3 is 16 amino acids long. Germline assignment: CDR1 MNHNS and CDR2 SASEGT. Here the CDR3 DNA reads TGTGCCAGCAGTGAATGGTGGGGCTCGACCAATCAGCCCCAGCATTTT. Translated, it gives CASSEWWGSTNQPQHF.

This clonotype has a count of ten or more. The chain uses TRBV20-1 and TRBJ2-7; TRBD2 agrees at 12 bases. Trimming took 5 bases from V and 7 from J; bases not matched to a gene: 9. The germline V gene has CDR1 DFQATT and CDR2 SNEGSKA (reference sequence). The CDR3 totals 14 residues. The CDR3 here is CSASSGRARGEQYF. CDR3 sequence (DNA): TGCAGTGCTTCTAGCGGGAGGGCCAGGGGGGAGCAGTACTTC.

This clonotype was seen many times. The chain combines TRBV7-9 with TRBJ1-1; 8 bases match TRBD1. The V segment lost 3 bases and the J segment 6 bases; nucleotides outside the gene matches: 9. The germline CDR1 and CDR2 sequences are SEHNR and FQNEAQ (reference sequence). The CDR3 runs to 15 residues. CDR3 in amino acids: CASSLVDRAGPEAFF. DNA for the CDR3: TGTGCCAGCAGCTTGGTGGACAGGGCGGGCCCTGAAGCTTTCTTT.

This clonotype was detected many times. The chain carries TRBV20-1 and TRBJ2-2; possible D gene TRBD1, 5 bases. Looked up from germline, CDR1 is DFQATT and CDR2 is SNEGSKA (reference sequence). V dropped 2 bases and J dropped 5 bases, with 15 bases sitting between them. The CDR3 runs 15 residues. The CDR3 loop reads CSARPPTVGTGELFF. As DNA, the CDR3 is TGCAGTGCTAGACCCCCGACAGTAGGGACCGGGGAGCTGTTTTTT.

This clonotype showed up many times. The chain has TRBV4-1 and TRBJ1-1; D ambiguous. Germline values: CDR1 MGHRA, CDR2 YSYEKL. Trimming stripped 8 bases from V and 4 bases from J, with 11 bases between. The CDR3 sequence is 12 residues long. The CDR3 sequence: CASAQTGTEAFF. The CDR3 DNA follows: TGCGCCAGCGCCCAAACGGGCACTGAAGCTTTCTTT.

This clonotype was counted at least ten times. The CDR3 region has the DNA TGTGCCAGCAGTGAAGAGGGAACCTACGAGCAGTACTTC. The encoded protein is CASSEEGTYEQYF. The chain uses TRBV2 and TRBJ2-7; no reliable D call. Germline V CDR1 and CDR2: SNHLY, FYNNEI. There are 13 residues in the CDR3. The ends were cut back, 1 base at V and 2 bases at J, with 6 bases in the middle.

This clonotype was detected many times. This chain connects TRBV27 to TRBJ2-7; the D gene is possibly TRBD1 (5 bases). There are 14 residues in the CDR3. Trimming shortened V by 3 bases and J by 3 bases, and 12 bases separated the two germline ends. Germline lookup yields CDR1 MNHEY and CDR2 SMNVEV (reference sequence). CDR3 nucleotides: TGTGCCAGCAGTTTGAAGGGGTCTAACTACGAGCAGTACTTC. Protein product: CASSLKGSNYEQYF.

This clonotype was seen at least ten times. CDR3 in amino acids: CASAAIAGVSGELFF. The DNA of the CDR3 is TGTGCCAGCGCGGCTATAGCGGGAGTCTCCGGGGAGCTGTTTTTT. This chain joins TRBV7-9 and TRBJ2-2; TRBD2 matches 9 bases. CDR3 size: 15 residues. V lost 8 bases to trimming and J lost 6 bases; unmatched junction nucleotides: 10. Per the germline V gene, CDR1 is SEHNR and CDR2 is FQNEAQ (reference sequence).

V usage is TRBV6-5 and J usage is TRBJ1-1, with 7 nucleotides matching TRBD1. Germline V lookup: CDR1 MNHEY, CDR2 SVGAGI. V shed 2 bases, J shed 3 bases, and the junction held 3 bases outside the gene matches. The CDR3 contains 14 residues. The CDR3 is CASSYGTVHTEAFF. In DNA form, the CDR3 reads TGTGCCAGCAGTTACGGGACAGTCCACACTGAAGCTTTCTTT.